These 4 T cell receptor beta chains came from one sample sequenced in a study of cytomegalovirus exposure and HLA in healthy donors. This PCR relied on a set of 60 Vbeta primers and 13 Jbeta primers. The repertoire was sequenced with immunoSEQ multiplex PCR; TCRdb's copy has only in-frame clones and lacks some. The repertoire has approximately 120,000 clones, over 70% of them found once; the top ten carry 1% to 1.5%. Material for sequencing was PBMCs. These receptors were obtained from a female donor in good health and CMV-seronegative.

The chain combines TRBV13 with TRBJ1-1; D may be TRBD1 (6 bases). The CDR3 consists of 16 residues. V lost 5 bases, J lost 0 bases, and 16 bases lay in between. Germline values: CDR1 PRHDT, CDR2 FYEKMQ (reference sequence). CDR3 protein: CASSDGQNYLNTEAFF. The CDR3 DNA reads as TGTGCCAGCAGCGACGGACAGAACTACTTGAACACTGAAGCTTTCTTT. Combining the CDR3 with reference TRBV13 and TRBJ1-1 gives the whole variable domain AAGVIQSPRHLIKEKRETATLKCYPIPRHDTVYWYQQGPGQDPQFLISFYEKMQSDKGSIPDRFSAQQFSDYHSELNMSSLELGDSALYFCASSDGQNYLNTEAFFGQGTRLTVV.

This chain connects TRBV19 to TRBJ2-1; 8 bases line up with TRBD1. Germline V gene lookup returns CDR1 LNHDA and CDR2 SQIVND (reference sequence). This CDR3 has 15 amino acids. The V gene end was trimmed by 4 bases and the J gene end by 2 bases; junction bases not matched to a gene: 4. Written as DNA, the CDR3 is TGTGCCAGTAGTACTGGACAGGGCGCCTACAATGAGCAGTTCTTC. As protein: CASSTGQGAYNEQFF. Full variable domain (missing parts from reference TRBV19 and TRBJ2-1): DGGITQSPKYLFRKEGQNVTLSCEQNLNHDAMYWYRQDPGQGLRLIYYSQIVNDFQKGDIAEGYSVSREKKESFPLTVTSAQKNPTAFYLCASSTGQGAYNEQFFGPGTRLTVL.

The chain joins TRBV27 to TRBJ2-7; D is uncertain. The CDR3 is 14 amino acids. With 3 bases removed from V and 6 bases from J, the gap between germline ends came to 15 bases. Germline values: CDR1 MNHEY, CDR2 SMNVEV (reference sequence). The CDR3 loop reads CASSLGSKAGEQYF. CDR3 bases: TGTGCCAGCAGTTTGGGCTCCAAGGCCGGCGAGCAGTACTTC.

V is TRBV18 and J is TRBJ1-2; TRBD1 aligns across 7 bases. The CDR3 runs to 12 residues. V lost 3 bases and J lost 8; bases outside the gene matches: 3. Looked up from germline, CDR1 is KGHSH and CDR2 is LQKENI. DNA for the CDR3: TGTGCCAGCTCACCGCTAGGGGGCGGCTACACCTTC. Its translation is CASSPLGGGYTF.